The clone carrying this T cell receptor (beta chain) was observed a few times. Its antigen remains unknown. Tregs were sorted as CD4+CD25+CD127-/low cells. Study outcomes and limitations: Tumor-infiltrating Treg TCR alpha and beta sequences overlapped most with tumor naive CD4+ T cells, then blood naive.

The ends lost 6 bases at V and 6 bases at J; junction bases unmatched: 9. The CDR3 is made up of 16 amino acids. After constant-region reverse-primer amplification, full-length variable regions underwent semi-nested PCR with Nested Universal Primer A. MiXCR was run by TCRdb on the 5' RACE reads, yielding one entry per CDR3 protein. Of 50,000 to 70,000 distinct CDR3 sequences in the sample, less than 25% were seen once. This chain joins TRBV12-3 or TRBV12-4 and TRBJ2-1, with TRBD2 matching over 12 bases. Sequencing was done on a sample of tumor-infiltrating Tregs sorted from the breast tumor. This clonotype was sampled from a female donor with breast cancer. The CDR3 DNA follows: TGTGCCAGCAGCTCTGAACTAGCGGGAGGTGGCAATGAGCAGTTCTTC. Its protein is CASSSELAGGGNEQFF.